Listed below are T cell receptor beta chains from one sample, sequenced in a study of T cell responses to AZD1222 COVID-19 vaccine. The protocol was immunoSEQ multiplex PCR, while the TCRdb copy is restricted to in-frame clones and leaves out a portion. The sample includes 95,000 to 150,000 clones, 87% of them seen just once. The material sequenced was peripheral blood, taken on day 0 of AZD1222 vaccination. The receptors were gathered from an adult in good health. CDR3s include the opening cysteine and the closing phenylalanine or tryptophan. D genes are given only for firm matches. The listing skips clone size in some rows; elsewhere it reads once, few, many or a size class.

d_gene	v_gene	j_gene	abundance	CDR3nt	CDR3aa
TRBD1	TRBV4-2	TRBJ2-7	NA	TGTGCCAGCAGCCAAGGACAGGGGGGTAACTACGAGCAGTACTTC	CASSQGQGGNYEQYF
TRBD1	TRBV3-1/TRBV3-2	TRBJ1-2	NA	TGTGCCAGCAGCCAAGGGAGGGACAGGGCTGGCTACACCTTC	CASSQGRDRAGYTF
NA	TRBV18	TRBJ1-1	NA	TGTGCCAGCTCTCCTGCCGGCCCGACGGGCGAAGCTTTCTTT	CASSPAGPTGEAFF
NA	TRBV10-3	TRBJ1-5	NA	TGTGCCATCAGTGAGTCGATTGGCAATCAGCCCCAGCATTTT	CAISESIGNQPQHF
NA	TRBV9	TRBJ1-1	NA	TGTGCCAGCAGCCCCCAGGCAGGCGGCTACACTGAAGCTTTCTTT	CASSPQAGGYTEAFF
NA	TRBV19	TRBJ2-1	once	TGTGCCAGTAGTCCTCGCCGAGTTATGGGTCCGAATGAGCAGTTCTTC	CASSPRRVMGPNEQFF
TRBD1	TRBV20-1	TRBJ2-7	NA	TGCAGTGCTAGTAGGGACAGGGGGTACCTTCTGGGGGAGCAGTACTTC	CSASRDRGYLLGEQYF
TRBD1	TRBV27	TRBJ1-1	NA	TGTGCCAGCAGTTTGGACAGGCCCCTTCCGGGAACTGAAGCTTTCTTT	CASSLDRPLPGTEAFF
NA	TRBV3-1/TRBV3-2	TRBJ2-7	NA	TGTGCCAGCAGCCAAGGTCAAAGACTCTACGAGCAGTACTTC	CASSQGQRLYEQYF
NA	TRBV19	TRBJ1-1	NA	TGTGCCAGTAGTATGGGGAGAGGAGGCACTGAAGCTTTCTTT	CASSMGRGGTEAFF
TRBD1	TRBV5-6	TRBJ1-2	NA	TGTGCCAGCAGCTTGGTTTCAGGGGGCGAGGGCTACACCTTC	CASSLVSGGEGYTF
NA	TRBV3-1/TRBV3-2	TRBJ2-3	NA	TGTGCCAGCAGCCGTCCTAGGGATACGCAGTATTTT	CASSRPRDTQYF
NA	TRBV18	TRBJ2-2	NA	TGTGCCAGCTCACCGCGGACAGCCAACACCGGGGAGCTGTTTTTT	CASSPRTANTGELFF
NA	TRBV19	TRBJ1-4	NA	TGTGCCAGTAGGAGGGTGGACGGTAGTGAAAAACTGTTTTTT	CASRRVDGSEKLFF
TRBD2	TRBV11-2	TRBJ2-5	NA	TGTGCCAGCAGTCCTGGACTAGCGGGGATAAAGACCCAGTACTTC	CASSPGLAGIKTQYF
TRBD1	TRBV18	TRBJ1-1	NA	TGTGCCAGCGCCCAGAGCGGGACAGAGAACACTGAAGCTTTCTTT	CASAQSGTENTEAFF
NA	TRBV19	TRBJ2-2	NA	TGTGCCAGTGAAGTCAGGGAGGACACCGGGGAGCTGTTTTTT	CASEVREDTGELFF
NA	TRBV15	TRBJ1-1	NA	TGTGCCACCAGCAGAGATATTACGAACACTGAAGCTTTCTTT	CATSRDITNTEAFF
NA	TRBV6-2/TRBV6-3	TRBJ2-2	NA	TGTGCCAGCAGTCGAGGGCGTGGGTTTGGAACCGGGGAGCTGTTTTTT	CASSRGRGFGTGELFF
NA	TRBV21-1	TRBJ2-7	NA	TGTGCCAGCAGCAGCCGATCCGAGTTGCGCTACCGGTACGAGCAGTACTTC	CASSSRSELRYRYEQYF
TRBD1	TRBV6-5	TRBJ1-4	NA	TGTGCCAGCAGTCCAAGCGCACAGGGGGGCGAAAAACTGTTTTTT	CASSPSAQGGEKLFF
NA	TRBV4-3	TRBJ2-1	NA	TGCGCCAGCAGCCAAGACAGTCAACCATCCTACAATGAGCAGTTCTTC	CASSQDSQPSYNEQFF